These 13 T cell receptor beta chains came from one sample sequenced in a study of tumor and adjacent non-tumor tissue in lung cancer (dated by TCRdb to 2017 to 2018). RNA was isolated from bulk, unsorted tissue, and RNA quality was assessed with a NanoDrop ND-1000 and an Agilent 2100. Receptor libraries were prepared by multiplex PCR. Instrument on record: Illumina HiSeq 2500. TCRbeta libraries were constructed through three rounds of nested PCR with primers (Table S4) according to protocols adapted from ARM-PCR. In TCRdb, the public reads were trimmed at Q25 with fastp and aligned with MiXCR, with productive beta chains retained. Under each unique CDR3 protein, matching rows form one entry showing the most common genes and DNA. The sample records under 150,000 distinct CDR3 sequences, roughly 64% of which are singletons. The top ten constitute roughly 13% of the sample. The sequenced material came from lung tumor tissue. The source of these receptors is a man aged 30 to 39 with non-small cell lung cancer.

Points on this clonotype: At one boundary the junction diverges from the germline segment, which might be a read error. J is TRBJ2-2 and V is TRBV12-3 or TRBV12-4, with a tentative D call TRBD1 (6 bases). This CDR3 contains 12 residues. CDR3 in DNA: TGTACCAGCAGTTCAGGGGCCGGGGAGCTGTTTTTT. This encodes CTSSSGAGELFF.

This clonotype occurred a few times. One junction end disagrees with the germline gene, perhaps due to a read error. The chain is built from TRBV11-1 and TRBJ2-4, with D possibly TRBD1 on 5 matching bases. CDR1 is SGHAT, CDR2 FQDESV, per germline (reference sequence). The CDR3 totals 16 residues. The CDR3 bases are TGTGCCAGCACCCACTCAGTCAGGGCGACAAAAAACGTTCAGTACTTC. This encodes CASTHSVRATKNVQYF.

The rearrangement links TRBV5-6 to TRBJ2-7; the D gene is possibly TRBD2 (5 bases). The V end lost 2 bases, the J end lost 4 bases, and 13 bases lay between the germline ends. The V gene's germline CDR1 is SGHDT and CDR2 YYEEEE. The CDR3 covers 14 residues. CDR3 in amino acids: CASSFFFRDYEQYF. DNA for the CDR3: TGTGCCAGCAGCTTTTTTTTTCGGGATTACGAGCAGTACTTC. Combining the CDR3 with reference TRBV5-6 and TRBJ2-7 gives the whole variable domain DAGVTQSPTHLIKTRGQQVTLRCSPKSGHDTVSWYQQALGQGPQFIFQYYEEEERQRGNFPDRFSGHQFPNYSSELNVNALLLGDSALYLCASSFFFRDYEQYFGPGTRLTVT.

Comments on this clonotype: Relative to the germline gene, one junction end is altered; a read error may explain this. The chain links TRBV11-2 to TRBJ1-6, with D unresolved. The CDR3 runs 14 residues. Germline assignment: CDR1 SGHAT and CDR2 FQNNGV. For the CDR3, the DNA is TGTGCTAGCGGAGCCAACAGCGGGAATTCACCCCTCCAGTTT. As protein: CASGANSGNSPLQF.

This clonotype was detected only once. At one end, the junction sequence differs from germline, possibly due to a read error. The gene calls are TRBV5-6 and TRBJ2-1, with D perhaps being TRBD1 or TRBD2 (5 bases each). The CDR3 totals 16 residues. CDR1 is SGHDT and CDR2 is YYEEEE in the germline V gene. CDR3 amino acids: CASILDLSEMGDEQFF. As DNA, the CDR3 is TGTGCCAGCATCTTGGATCTGTCGGAGATGGGGGATGAGCAGTTCTTC.

The V and J genes are TRBV6-5 and TRBJ1-4; TRBD1 agrees at 10 bases. The germline V gene encodes CDR1 MNHEY and CDR2 SVGAGI. The CDR3 extends over 17 amino acids. V gave up 2 bases and J gave up 16 bases; unmatched junction bases: 19. CDR3 in amino acids: CASSYLGQGGYGEKPFF. For the CDR3, the DNA is TGTGCCAGCAGTTACCTAGGACAGGGGGGATATGGTGAAAAGCCGTTTTTT.

Worth noting for this clonotype: One end of the junction is discordant with germline, which a read error may explain. The chain couples TRBV11-3 to TRBJ2-1; D not resolved. This CDR3 is 14 amino acids long. CDR1 is SGHNT, CDR2 YENEEA, per germline. The CDR3 region is CGSSLDASVDEQFF. DNA of the CDR3: TGTGGCAGCAGCTTAGATGCTTCAGTTGATGAGCAGTTCTTC.

This chain connects TRBV7-9 to TRBJ2-3; D gene uncertain. The CDR3 runs to 16 residues. Trimming removed 6 bases at V and 5 bases at J, with 21 bases between. Germline loops: CDR1 SEHNR, CDR2 FQNEAQ (reference sequence). The CDR3 reads CASSPPLDASIDTQYF. The CDR3 DNA reads TGTGCCAGCAGTCCCCCCCTAGATGCTAGTATAGATACGCAGTATTTT.

As to this clonotype: One junction end disagrees with the germline gene, perhaps due to a read error. DNA for the CDR3: TGTGCCTGCAGCAAAGACCAGGGCTACGAGCAGCACTTC. Translating it yields CACSKDQGYEQHF. This sequence joins TRBV7-9 and TRBJ2-7, with D tentatively TRBD1 (5 bases). The length of the CDR3 is 13 residues. Germline values: CDR1 SEHNR, CDR2 FQNEAQ (reference sequence).

The chain carries TRBV5-1 and TRBJ1-1, with D possibly TRBD1 on 5 matching bases. Per germline, CDR1 SGHRS and CDR2 YFSETQ. Trimming took off 4 bases at V and 3 bases at J, with 25 bases between the two ends. This CDR3 contains 18 residues. In DNA form, the CDR3 reads TGCGCCAGCAGCCCCCCCTTGGGGCAGGAAACCTTGCACACTGAAGCTTTCTTT. As protein: CASSPPLGQETLHTEAFF.

Remarks on this clonotype: A much larger clone is a single base away; this may be a read error. The genes are TRBV13 and TRBJ2-7; 11 nucleotides agree with TRBD1. V lost 4 bases to trimming and J lost 1 base; unmatched junction nucleotides: 9. The CDR3 totals 17 residues. From germline, CDR1 is PRHDT and CDR2 FYEKMQ (reference sequence). This CDR3 reads CASSSRDRGSRSYEQYF. DNA for the CDR3: TGTGCCAGCAGCTCCCGGGACAGGGGGTCTCGGTCCTACGAGCAGTACTTC.

Judged by abundance, this clonotype is medium-sized (0.01 to 0.1%). V usage is TRBV4-1 and J usage is TRBJ1-5; no definite D call. Germline V gene data show CDR1 as MGHRA and CDR2 as YSYEKL. This CDR3 is 15 amino acids long. The V end was cut by 0 bases, the J end by 0 bases, with 6 bases between. The CDR3 loop is CASSQDGLSNQPQHF. Written as DNA, the CDR3 is TGCGCCAGCAGCCAAGATGGGCTTAGCAATCAGCCCCAGCATTTT.

For this clonotype: A much bigger clone sits one base away, suggesting this may be a read error. The V and J genes are TRBV6-5 and TRBJ2-7, with D perhaps TRBD2 (6 bases). The CDR3 has 14 residues. Germline values: CDR1 MNHEY, CDR2 SVGAGI. Trimming shortened V by 6 bases and J by 4 bases, and 16 bases separated the two germline ends. Written as DNA, the CDR3 is TGTGCCAGCAGAGACGGGCAGGGAGGATACGAGCAGTACTTC. As protein: CASRDGQGGYEQYF.